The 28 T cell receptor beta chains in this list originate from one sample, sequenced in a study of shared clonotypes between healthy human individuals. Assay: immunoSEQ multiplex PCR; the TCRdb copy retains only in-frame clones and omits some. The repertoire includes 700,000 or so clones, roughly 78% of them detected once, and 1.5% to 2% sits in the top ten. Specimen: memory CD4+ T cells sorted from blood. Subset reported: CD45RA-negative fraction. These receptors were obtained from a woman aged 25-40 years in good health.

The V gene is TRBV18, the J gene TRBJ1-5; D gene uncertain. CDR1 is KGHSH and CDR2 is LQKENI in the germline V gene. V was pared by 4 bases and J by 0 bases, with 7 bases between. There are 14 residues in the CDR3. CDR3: CASSRSPSNQPQHF. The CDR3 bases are TGTGCCAGCTCACGGTCCCCTAGCAATCAGCCCCAGCATTTT.

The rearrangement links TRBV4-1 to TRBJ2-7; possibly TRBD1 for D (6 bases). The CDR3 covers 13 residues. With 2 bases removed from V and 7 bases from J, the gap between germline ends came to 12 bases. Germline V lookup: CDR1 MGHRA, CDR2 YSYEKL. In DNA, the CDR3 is TGCGCCAGCAGCCAATTGGGGGCGAGAGAGCAGTACTTC. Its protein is CASSQLGAREQYF.

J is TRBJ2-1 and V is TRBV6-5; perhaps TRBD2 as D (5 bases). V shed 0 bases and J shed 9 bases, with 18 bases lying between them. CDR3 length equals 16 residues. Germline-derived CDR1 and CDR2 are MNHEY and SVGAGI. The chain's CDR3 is CASSYSTAGLAAEQFF. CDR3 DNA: TGTGCCAGCAGTTACTCGACCGCCGGCCTAGCCGCTGAGCAGTTCTTC.

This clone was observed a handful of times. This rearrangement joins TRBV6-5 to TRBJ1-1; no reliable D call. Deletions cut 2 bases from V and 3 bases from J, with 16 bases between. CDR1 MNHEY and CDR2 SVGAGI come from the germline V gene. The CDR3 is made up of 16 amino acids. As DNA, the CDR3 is TGTGCCAGCAGTTACCGTCGGACCCCTCCCCACACTGAAGCTTTCTTT. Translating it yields CASSYRRTPPHTEAFF.

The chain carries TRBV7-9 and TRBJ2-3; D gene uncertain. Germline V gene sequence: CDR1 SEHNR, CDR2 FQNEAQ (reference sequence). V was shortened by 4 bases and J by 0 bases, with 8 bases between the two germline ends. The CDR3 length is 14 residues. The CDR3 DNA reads TGTGCCAGCAGCTCCATCACTAGCACAGATACGCAGTATTTT. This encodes CASSSITSTDTQYF.

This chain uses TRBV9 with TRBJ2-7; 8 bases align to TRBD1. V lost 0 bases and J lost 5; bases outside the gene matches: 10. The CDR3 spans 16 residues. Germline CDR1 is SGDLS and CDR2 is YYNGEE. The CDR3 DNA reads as TGTGCCAGCAGCGTAGGAAGTTCAGGGGGCCTCAACGAGCAGTACTTC. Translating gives CASSVGSSGGLNEQYF.

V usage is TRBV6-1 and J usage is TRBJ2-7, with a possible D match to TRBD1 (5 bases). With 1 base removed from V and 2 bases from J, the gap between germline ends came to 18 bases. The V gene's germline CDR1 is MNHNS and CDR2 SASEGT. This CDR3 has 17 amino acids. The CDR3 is CASSEVARTFPPYEQYF. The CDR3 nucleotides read TGTGCCAGCAGTGAAGTAGCCCGGACATTCCCCCCCTACGAGCAGTACTTC.

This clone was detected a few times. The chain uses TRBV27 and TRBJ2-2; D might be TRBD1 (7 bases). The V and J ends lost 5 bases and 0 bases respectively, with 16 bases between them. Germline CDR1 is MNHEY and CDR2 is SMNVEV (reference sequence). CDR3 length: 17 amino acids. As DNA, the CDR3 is TGTGCCAGCAGTGGGGGGTCGGGACAGCCGAACACCGGGGAGCTGTTTTTT. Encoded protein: CASSGGSGQPNTGELFF.

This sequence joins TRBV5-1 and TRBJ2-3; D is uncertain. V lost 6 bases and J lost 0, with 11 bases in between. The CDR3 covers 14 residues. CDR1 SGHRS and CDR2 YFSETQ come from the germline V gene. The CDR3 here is CASMEIPSTDTQYF. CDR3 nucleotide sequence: TGCGCCAGCATGGAGATACCCAGCACAGATACGCAGTATTTT.

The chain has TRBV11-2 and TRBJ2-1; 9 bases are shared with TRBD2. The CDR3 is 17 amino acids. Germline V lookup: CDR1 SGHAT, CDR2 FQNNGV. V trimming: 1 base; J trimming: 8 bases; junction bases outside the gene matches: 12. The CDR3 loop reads CASSLGAGSSGRYEQFF. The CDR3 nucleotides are TGTGCCAGCAGCTTAGGGGCGGGGAGCAGCGGGAGGTATGAGCAGTTCTTC.

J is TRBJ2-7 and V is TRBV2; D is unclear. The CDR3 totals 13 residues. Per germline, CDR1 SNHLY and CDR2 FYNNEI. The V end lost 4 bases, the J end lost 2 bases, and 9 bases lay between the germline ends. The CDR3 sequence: CASSVQQAYEQYF. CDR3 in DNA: TGTGCCAGCAGTGTCCAGCAGGCCTACGAGCAGTACTTC.

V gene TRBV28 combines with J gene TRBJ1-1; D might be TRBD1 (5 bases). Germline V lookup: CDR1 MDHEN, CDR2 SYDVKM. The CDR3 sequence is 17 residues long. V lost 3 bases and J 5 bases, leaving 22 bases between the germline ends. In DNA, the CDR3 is TGTGCCAGCAGTTTTCTTGGTCAGGGAATGGACGTAACTGAAGCTTTCTTT. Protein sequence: CASSFLGQGMDVTEAFF.

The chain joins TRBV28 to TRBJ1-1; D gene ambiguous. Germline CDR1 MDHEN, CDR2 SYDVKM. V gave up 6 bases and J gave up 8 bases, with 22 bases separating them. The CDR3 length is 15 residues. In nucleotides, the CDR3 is TGTGCCAGCAGAGAATTAAAGAGGTCTCGAACAGAAGCTTTCTTT. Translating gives CASRELKRSRTEAFF.

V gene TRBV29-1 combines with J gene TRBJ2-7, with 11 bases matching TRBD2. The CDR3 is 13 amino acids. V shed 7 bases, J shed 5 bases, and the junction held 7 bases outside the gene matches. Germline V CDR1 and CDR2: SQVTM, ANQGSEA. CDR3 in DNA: TGCAGCGGGATTACTAGCGGGAGAGACGAGCAGTACTTC. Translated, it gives CSGITSGRDEQYF.

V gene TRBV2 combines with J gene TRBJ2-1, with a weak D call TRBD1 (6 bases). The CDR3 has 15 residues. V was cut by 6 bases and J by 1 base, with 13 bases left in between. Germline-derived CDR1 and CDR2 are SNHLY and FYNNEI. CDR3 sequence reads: CASSPQGGSYNEQFF. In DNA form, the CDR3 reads TGTGCCAGCAGCCCTCAAGGGGGTTCCTACAATGAGCAGTTCTTC.

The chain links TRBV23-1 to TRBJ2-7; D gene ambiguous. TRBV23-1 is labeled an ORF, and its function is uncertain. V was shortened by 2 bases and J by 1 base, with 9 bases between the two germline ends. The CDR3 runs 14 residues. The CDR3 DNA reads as TGCGCCAGCAGTCAAAGAGAGGCGTCCTACGAGCAGTACTTC. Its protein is CASSQREASYEQYF.

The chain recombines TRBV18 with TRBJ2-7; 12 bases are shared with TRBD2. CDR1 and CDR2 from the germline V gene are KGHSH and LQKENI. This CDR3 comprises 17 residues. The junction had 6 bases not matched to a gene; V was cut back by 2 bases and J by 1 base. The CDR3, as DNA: TGTGCCAGCTCACCAACCCGGACTAGCGGGAATTCCTACGAGCAGTACTTC. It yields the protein CASSPTRTSGNSYEQYF.

CDR3 protein: CASSQGPMVRGQAGNTIYF. In nucleotides, the CDR3 is TGTGCCAGCAGCCAGGGGCCCATGGTAAGGGGGCAGGCTGGAAACACCATATATTTT. The gene calls are TRBV4-2 and TRBJ1-3, with 7 bases that match TRBD1. Germline assignment: CDR1 LGHNA and CDR2 YNFKEQ. This CDR3 is built from 19 residues. V dropped 3 bases and J dropped 2; count of bases not matched to a gene: 16.

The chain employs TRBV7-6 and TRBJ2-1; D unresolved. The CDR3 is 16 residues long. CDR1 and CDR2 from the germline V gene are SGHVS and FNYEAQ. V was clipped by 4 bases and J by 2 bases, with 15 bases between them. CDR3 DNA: TGTGCCAGCAGCTCCTGGCTTAGCAGAACCTACAATGAGCAGTTCTTC. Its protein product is CASSSWLSRTYNEQFF. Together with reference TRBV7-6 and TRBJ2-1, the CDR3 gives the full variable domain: GAGVSQSPRYKVTKRGQDVALRCDPISGHVSLYWYRQALGQGPEFLTYFNYEAQQDKSGLPNDRFSAERPEGSISTLTIQRTEQRDSAMYRCASSSWLSRTYNEQFFGPGTRLTVL.

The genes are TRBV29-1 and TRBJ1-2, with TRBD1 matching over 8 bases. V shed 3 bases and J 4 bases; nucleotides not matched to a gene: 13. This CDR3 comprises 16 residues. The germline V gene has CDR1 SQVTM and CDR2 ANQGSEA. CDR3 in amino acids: CSVEREGRGRSYGYTF. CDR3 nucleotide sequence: TGCAGCGTTGAGAGAGAGGGCAGGGGGCGTAGCTATGGCTACACCTTC.

CDR3 nucleotide sequence: TGTGCCAGCAAAACAGGGGGTAGAAACATTCAGTACTTC. It translates to CASKTGGRNIQYF. The chain couples TRBV6-5 to TRBJ2-4; 8 bases line up with TRBD1. The CDR3 consists of 13 residues. Germline assignment: CDR1 MNHEY and CDR2 SVGAGI. The V and J ends lost 7 bases and 6 bases, in that order; junction bases with no gene match: 5.

CDR3 sequence reads: CASSLGAGQSYEQYF. CDR3 coding DNA: TGTGCCAGCAGCTTGGGTGCGGGACAGTCCTACGAGCAGTACTTC. V and J are TRBV5-4 and TRBJ2-7; possible D gene TRBD1, 7 bases. The CDR3 has 15 amino acids. Germline V gene data show CDR1 as SGHNT and CDR2 as YYREEE (reference sequence). The V end was cut by 0 bases, the J end by 1 base, with 11 bases between.

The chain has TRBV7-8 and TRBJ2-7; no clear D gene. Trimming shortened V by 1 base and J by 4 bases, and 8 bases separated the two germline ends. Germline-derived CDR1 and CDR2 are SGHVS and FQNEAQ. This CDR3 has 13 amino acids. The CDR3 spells CASSLGSGYEQYF. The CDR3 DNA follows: TGTGCCAGCAGCTTAGGGTCGGGTTACGAGCAGTACTTC.

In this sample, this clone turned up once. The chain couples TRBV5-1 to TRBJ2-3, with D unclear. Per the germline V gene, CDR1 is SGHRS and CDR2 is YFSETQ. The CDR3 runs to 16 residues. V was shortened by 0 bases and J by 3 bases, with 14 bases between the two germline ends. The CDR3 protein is CASSLVLGETTDTQYF. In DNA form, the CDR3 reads TGCGCCAGCAGCTTGGTCTTGGGCGAAACAACAGATACGCAGTATTTT.

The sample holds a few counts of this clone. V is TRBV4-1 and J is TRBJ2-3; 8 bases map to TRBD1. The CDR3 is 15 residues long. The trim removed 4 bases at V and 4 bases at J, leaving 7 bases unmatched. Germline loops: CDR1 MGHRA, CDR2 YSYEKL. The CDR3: CASSRRQGFADTQYF. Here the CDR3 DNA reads TGCGCCAGCAGCCGCCGACAGGGGTTTGCAGATACGCAGTATTTT.

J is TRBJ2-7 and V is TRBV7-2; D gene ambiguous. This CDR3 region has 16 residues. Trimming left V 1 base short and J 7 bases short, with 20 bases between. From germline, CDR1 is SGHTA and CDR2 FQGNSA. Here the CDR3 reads CASSLVPSGMSTEQYF. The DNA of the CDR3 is TGTGCCAGCAGCTTAGTACCATCCGGTATGTCTACTGAGCAGTACTTC.

The CDR3: CASSAGSNVETQYF. The DNA for the CDR3 is TGCGCCAGCAGTGCCGGGAGTAATGTAGAGACCCAGTACTTC. This chain connects TRBV10-1 to TRBJ2-5; TRBD2 is a possible D gene (6 bases). The CDR3 sequence is 14 residues long. The V and J ends lost 4 bases and 4 bases respectively, with 13 bases between them. Germline assignment: CDR1 WNHNN and CDR2 SYGVQD (reference sequence).

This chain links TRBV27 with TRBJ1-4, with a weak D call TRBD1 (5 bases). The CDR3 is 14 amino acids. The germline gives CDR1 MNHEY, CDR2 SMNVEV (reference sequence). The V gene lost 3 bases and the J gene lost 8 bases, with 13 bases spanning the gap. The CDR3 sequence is CASSFSRRGEKLFF. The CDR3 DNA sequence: TGTGCCAGCAGTTTCAGTCGGAGGGGCGAAAAACTGTTTTTT.